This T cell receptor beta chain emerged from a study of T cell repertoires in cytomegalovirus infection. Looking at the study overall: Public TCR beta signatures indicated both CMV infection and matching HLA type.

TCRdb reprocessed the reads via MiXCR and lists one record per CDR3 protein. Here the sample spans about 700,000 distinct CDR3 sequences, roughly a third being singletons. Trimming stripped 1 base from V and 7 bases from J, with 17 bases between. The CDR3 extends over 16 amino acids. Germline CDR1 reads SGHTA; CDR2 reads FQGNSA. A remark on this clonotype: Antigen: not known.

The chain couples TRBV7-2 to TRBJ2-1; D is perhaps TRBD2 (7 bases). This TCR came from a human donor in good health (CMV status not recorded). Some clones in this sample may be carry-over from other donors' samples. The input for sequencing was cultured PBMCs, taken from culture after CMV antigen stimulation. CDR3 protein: CASSLGLAVQGNEQFF. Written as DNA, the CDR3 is TGTGCCAGCAGCTTAGGGCTAGCGGTCCAGGGGAATGAGCAGTTCTTC.